One and the same sample provided the 30 T cell receptor beta chains below, sequenced in a study of blood T cell repertoires in COVID-19. Produced via immunoSEQ multiplex PCR; TCRdb's table is partial and in-frame only. The table shows around 91,000 clones, with about 85% occurring only once. Sequenced material: peripheral blood. The receptors were gathered from a man of 80 years or more with acute or convalescent COVID-19.

The V gene is TRBV6-6, the J gene TRBJ2-3; TRBD2 might be the D (5 bases). In germline, CDR1 is MNHNY, CDR2 SVGAGI (reference sequence). V lost 3 bases and J 2 bases, leaving 15 bases between the germline ends. CDR3 length equals 16 residues. The DNA of the CDR3 is TGTGCCAGCAGTTATAGTGGGAGAGGGCACACAGATACGCAGTATTTT. Its translation: CASSYSGRGHTDTQYF.

V and J are TRBV7-9 and TRBJ1-4, with 8 bases that match TRBD1. The germline CDR1 and CDR2 sequences are SEHNR and FQNEAQ (reference sequence). CDR3 length: 14 residues. The ends lost 5 bases at V and 5 bases at J; junction bases unmatched: 4. CDR3 protein: CASSPGQENEKLFF. CDR3 bases: TGTGCCAGCAGCCCGGGACAGGAGAATGAAAAACTGTTTTTT.

The gene calls are TRBV15 and TRBJ2-7; unclear D gene. The CDR3 runs to 14 residues. Trimming pared 0 bases from V and 4 bases from J, leaving 10 bases between. Germline CDR1 reads LNHNV; CDR2 reads YYDKDF (reference sequence). The CDR3 reads CATSRDLLNYEQYF. CDR3 sequence (DNA): TGTGCCACCAGCAGAGATCTACTTAATTACGAGCAGTACTTC.

The V and J genes are TRBV18 and TRBJ1-4; D unresolved. The CDR3 runs 13 residues. Trimming took off 3 bases at V and 5 bases at J, with 7 bases between the two ends. The germline V gene encodes CDR1 KGHSH and CDR2 LQKENI. The CDR3 DNA reads TGTGCCAGCTCACCGCGGGAAAATGAAAAACTGTTTTTT. Translating gives CASSPRENEKLFF.

This clone has a single count. The chain links TRBV3-1 (or the pseudogene TRBV3-2) to TRBJ1-2; no definite D call. CDR3 length: 11 amino acids. The germline gives CDR1 LGHDT, CDR2 YNNKEL (reference sequence). Trimming pared 1 base from V and 8 bases from J, leaving 5 bases between. The CDR3 here is CASSQVSGYTF. In DNA, the CDR3 is TGTGCCAGCAGCCAAGTTAGCGGCTACACCTTC.

The chain employs TRBV18 and TRBJ2-7, with 9 bases matching TRBD2. With V trimmed by 3 bases and J by 3 bases, 0 bases remained unmatched. The germline V gene encodes CDR1 KGHSH and CDR2 LQKENI. This CDR3 spans 13 amino acids. The chain's CDR3 is CASSPTSGYEQYF. CDR3 in DNA: TGTGCCAGCTCACCGACTAGCGGCTACGAGCAGTACTTC.

This rearrangement joins TRBV19 to TRBJ1-1; D remains unclear. The V end lost 7 bases, the J end lost 2 bases, and 14 bases lay between the germline ends. Germline CDR1 and CDR2: LNHDA and SQIVND (reference sequence). The CDR3 spans 14 residues. The CDR3 protein is CASIGRGTNTEAFF. For the CDR3, the DNA is TGTGCCAGTATAGGTCGGGGAACAAACACTGAAGCTTTCTTT.

The CDR3 DNA reads TGTGCCAGCAGCATACAGGGGCGGACCACAGATACGCAGTATTTT. It translates to CASSIQGRTTDTQYF. The genes are TRBV11-3 and TRBJ2-3; TRBD1 agrees at 7 bases. Germline CDR1 is SGHNT and CDR2 is YENEEA. V was pared by 5 bases and J by 2 bases, with 7 bases of the junction left unmatched. The CDR3 has 15 residues.

The rearrangement links TRBV7-3 to TRBJ1-2; 8 positions agree with TRBD1. The CDR3 contains 13 residues. Losses at the gene ends were 4 bases for V and 6 bases for J; bases not matched to a gene: 4. In germline, CDR1 is SGHTA, CDR2 FQGTGA. The CDR3, as DNA: TGTGCCAGCAGCTCCGGACAGGGCCATGGCTACACCTTC. It specifies CASSSGQGHGYTF.

This clone came up a few times. The V and J genes are TRBV3-1 (or the pseudogene TRBV3-2) and TRBJ1-5; the D is unclear. V was cut by 4 bases and J by 6 bases, with 10 bases left in between. This CDR3 contains 13 residues. CDR1 is LGHDT and CDR2 is YNNKEL in the germline V gene (reference sequence). The CDR3 DNA sequence: TGTGCCAGCAGCCGGAGGGAGGGTCAGCCCCAGCATTTT. Protein product: CASSRREGQPQHF.

This sequence joins TRBV15 and TRBJ2-7; TRBD2 aligns across 8 bases. CDR3 length equals 16 residues. The germline CDR1 and CDR2 sequences are LNHNV and YYDKDF (reference sequence). J was trimmed by 3 bases and V by 5 bases; bases with no gene match: 12. Here the CDR3 reads CATSPLDAAGGYEQYF. In DNA form, the CDR3 reads TGTGCCACCAGCCCGTTAGACGCGGCGGGAGGCTACGAGCAGTACTTC.

This clone has just a few counts. The gene calls are TRBV18 and TRBJ1-6; a possible D gene is TRBD1 (5 bases). Trimming stripped 2 bases from V and 0 bases from J, with 8 bases between. This CDR3 is built from 16 residues. Germline V gene data show CDR1 as KGHSH and CDR2 as LQKENI. CDR3 protein: CASSPRGGSYNSPLHF. CDR3 DNA sequence: TGTGCCAGCTCACCAAGGGGAGGCTCCTATAATTCACCCCTCCACTTT.

This sequence joins TRBV28 and TRBJ1-2; D is possibly TRBD1 (6 bases). Trimming removed 5 bases at V and 2 bases at J, with 15 bases between. In germline, CDR1 is MDHEN, CDR2 SYDVKM. CDR3 length equals 15 residues. The CDR3 DNA reads TGTGCCAGCAGTGTTCTCTCAGGGGAGAACTATGGCTACACCTTC. This codes for CASSVLSGENYGYTF.

The rearrangement links TRBV5-1 to TRBJ2-7, with TRBD2 matching over 10 bases. This CDR3 region has 15 residues. The germline gives CDR1 SGHRS, CDR2 YFSETQ. Trimming at V came to 0 bases and at J to 5 bases, leaving 5 bases not matched to a gene. CDR3 bases: TGCGCCAGCAGCTTGGGGCTAGCGGGAGCTAACGAGCAGTACTTC. Residues: CASSLGLAGANEQYF.

The chain recombines TRBV20-1 with TRBJ1-5, with TRBD1 matching 9 bases. This CDR3 region has 14 residues. The germline CDR1 and CDR2 sequences are DFQATT and SNEGSKA (reference sequence). J was trimmed by 4 bases and V by 3 bases; bases with no gene match: 4. CDR3 bases: TGCAGTGCTAGTCGGGGGACAGGGAATCAGCCCCAGCATTTT. It specifies CSASRGTGNQPQHF.

The chain couples TRBV6-1 to TRBJ2-7, with D perhaps TRBD1 (5 bases). V shed 0 bases and J shed 3 bases, with 9 bases lying between them. Germline lookup yields CDR1 MNHNS and CDR2 SASEGT. The CDR3 consists of 14 residues. The CDR3 coding sequence is TGTGCCAGCAGTGAAGCAGCGACAGACTACGAGCAGTACTTC. It is translated as CASSEAATDYEQYF.

This sequence joins TRBV11-3 and TRBJ2-3; a possible D gene is TRBD2 (6 bases). Trimming removed 2 bases from V and 4 bases from J, with 16 bases in between. This CDR3 comprises 16 residues. Germline values: CDR1 SGHNT, CDR2 YENEEA. The CDR3 nucleotides read TGTGCCAGCAGCTTAAGGGTCGGCGGGGCTCCAGATACGCAGTATTTT. This gives the protein CASSLRVGGAPDTQYF.

The V and J genes are TRBV29-1 and TRBJ1-5; D is unresolved. The CDR3 runs 13 residues. Deletions cut 3 bases from V and 5 bases from J, with 11 bases between. Germline loops: CDR1 SQVTM, CDR2 ANQGSEA. The CDR3 region is CSVEEGIDQPQHF. CDR3 nucleotides: TGCAGCGTTGAGGAGGGTATCGATCAGCCCCAGCATTTT.

This rearrangement joins TRBV15 to TRBJ2-2, with unresolved D. V dropped 0 bases and J dropped 6 bases, with 8 bases sitting between them. The CDR3 loop spans 14 amino acids. The V gene's germline CDR1 is LNHNV and CDR2 YYDKDF (reference sequence). CDR3 amino acids: CATSREPKPGELFF. Written as DNA, the CDR3 is TGTGCCACCAGCAGAGAGCCCAAGCCCGGGGAGCTGTTTTTT.

There are a few counts of this clone. The rearrangement joins TRBV2 to TRBJ1-1; 12 bases agree with TRBD1. The CDR3 length is 16 residues. V was pared by 6 bases and J by 5 bases, with 10 bases of the junction left unmatched. Germline assignment: CDR1 SNHLY and CDR2 FYNNEI. In DNA form, the CDR3 reads TGTGCCAGCAGGGGACAGGGGGCCGTATTTAGGACTGAAGCTTTCTTT. Amino acid sequence: CASRGQGAVFRTEAFF. The whole variable domain, filled in from reference TRBV2 and TRBJ1-1, reads EPEVTQTPSHQVTQMGQEVILRCVPISNHLYFYWYRQILGQKVEFLVSFYNNEISEKSEIFDDQFSVERPDGSNFTLKIRSTKLEDSAMYFCASRGQGAVFRTEAFFGQGTRLTVV.

A note on this clone: The junction departs from the called germline gene at one end, perhaps through a read error. The CDR3 spells CASSPGSQGWANEKLFF. The CDR3 bases are TGTGCTAGCAGCCCAGGCTCCCAGGGGTGGGCTAATGAAAAACTGTTTTTT. The V gene is TRBV7-7, the J gene TRBJ1-4, with TRBD1 as a possible D gene (6 bases). The CDR3 has 17 residues. Germline V gene data show CDR1 as SSHAT and CDR2 as FNYEAQ (reference sequence).

This clone was recorded only once. The chain links TRBV19 to TRBJ1-4; 7 positions match TRBD1. Unmatched junction bases numbered 6, after V lost 9 bases and J lost 2 bases. CDR3 size: 14 residues. Germline V gene data show CDR1 as LNHDA and CDR2 as SQIVND (reference sequence). The CDR3 nucleotides are TGTGCCAGCAACAGGGGCAAGACTAATGAAAAACTGTTTTTT. This codes for CASNRGKTNEKLFF.

The gene calls are TRBV28 and TRBJ2-2; 10 bases align to TRBD1. The CDR3 is 16 residues long. Germline V CDR1 and CDR2: MDHEN, SYDVKM. The V and J ends lost 6 bases and 5 bases, in that order; junction bases with no gene match: 9. The CDR3 is CASRGRRTGGTGELFF. The CDR3 coding sequence is TGTGCCAGCAGGGGCAGAAGGACAGGGGGGACCGGGGAGCTGTTTTTT.

The chain uses TRBV6-6 and TRBJ2-1; D is perhaps TRBD2 (5 bases). CDR1 and CDR2 from the germline V gene are MNHNY and SVGAGI (reference sequence). Between the trimmed V and J ends, which lost 6 bases and 8 bases, there was a span of 14 bases. This CDR3 region has 13 residues. Here the CDR3 reads CASRLGVRHEQFF. CDR3 coding DNA: TGTGCCAGCAGACTGGGAGTTCGTCATGAGCAGTTCTTC.

CDR3 protein: CASSNDRFQPQHF. Here the CDR3 DNA reads TGTGCCAGCAGTAACGACAGATTTCAGCCCCAGCATTTT. The chain joins TRBV12-3 or TRBV12-4 to TRBJ1-5; a weak D match, TRBD1 (5 bases). The CDR3 sequence is 13 residues long. Trimming shortened V by 5 bases and J by 6 bases, and 11 bases separated the two germline ends.

This chain joins TRBV28 and TRBJ1-1; possibly TRBD1 for D (5 bases). Trimming removed 4 bases at V and 0 bases at J, with 15 bases between. The CDR3 contains 16 residues. Germline loops: CDR1 MDHEN, CDR2 SYDVKM. The CDR3 DNA reads TGTGCCAGCAGTTCCCAGGGCAGGCGGATGAACACTGAAGCTTTCTTT. Amino acids: CASSSQGRRMNTEAFF.

The chain has TRBV7-9 and TRBJ2-7; TRBD1 matches at 10 bases. The CDR3 is 18 residues long. Germline values: CDR1 SEHNR, CDR2 FQNEAQ (reference sequence). V was pared by 5 bases and J by 4 bases, with 17 bases of the junction left unmatched. The CDR3 sequence: CASSRTGTGARTTYEQYF. The CDR3 DNA follows: TGTGCCAGCAGCCGAACCGGGACAGGGGCTAGGACTACATACGAGCAGTACTTC.

The V call is TRBV28, the J call TRBJ2-7; weak D call: TRBD1 (6 bases). Trimming took 10 bases from V and 0 from J, leaving 16 bases between them. The CDR3 loop spans 14 amino acids. CDR1 is MDHEN and CDR2 is SYDVKM in the germline V gene. The CDR3: CATTKGVSSYEQYF. The DNA of the CDR3 is TGTGCCACCACCAAGGGGGTCTCCTCCTACGAGCAGTACTTC.

This clone was detected only a few times. The V and J genes are TRBV24-1 and TRBJ1-5; the match to TRBD1 covers 7 bases. The CDR3 consists of 16 residues. The V gene end was trimmed by 4 bases and the J gene end by 7 bases; junction bases not matched to a gene: 12. Germline V lookup: CDR1 KGHDR, CDR2 SFDVKD. The CDR3 coding sequence is TGTGCCACCAGTGAGGGTACAGGGAGGACAGGACAGCCCCAGCATTTT. Protein product: CATSEGTGRTGQPQHF.

The chain couples TRBV9 to TRBJ2-3; the D gene is possibly TRBD2 (7 bases). Per germline, CDR1 SGDLS and CDR2 YYNGEE. V lost 4 bases, J lost 1 base, and 16 bases lay in between. CDR3 length equals 16 residues. The CDR3: CASSPLGGGGTDTQYF. CDR3 in DNA: TGTGCCAGCAGCCCTCTAGGGGGAGGGGGCACAGATACGCAGTATTTT.